The sequence of this TCR beta chain was determined in a study of T cells in Graves' hyperthyroidism and ophthalmopathy. Whole-study findings and limits: Through a model of 13 V-J features, ophthalmopathy was separated from stable hyperthyroidism. Blood samples included most of the expanded thyroid clonotypes exceeding 0.001.

There were TCR beta CDR3 regions amplified from RNA transcripts. Researchers ran a first-round RT-PCR on the TCR CDR3 using the HTBI primer set. TCRdb re-called the multiplex PCR reads with MiXCR, one entry per CDR3 protein. The sample gives about 570,000 distinct CDR3 sequences, about half of which show up once; around 20% is in the top ten. Trimming took off 2 bases at V and 0 bases at J, with 5 bases between the two ends. Germline assignment: CDR1 MNHEY and CDR2 SVGEGT. This CDR3 contains 13 residues. This clonotype was recorded many times. What it binds is unknown. Diagnostic decisions used clinical symptoms, serum thyroxine and TRAb, thyroid ultrasound and orbital computed tomography.

Sequenced sample: peripheral blood or thyroid tissue (not recorded which). The sequence was obtained from an adult woman with Graves' disease, either hyperthyroidism or ophthalmopathy (not recorded which). The rearrangement uses TRBV6-2 or TRBV6-3 and TRBJ2-7; possibly TRBD1 for D (5 bases). The CDR3 DNA reads TGTGCCAGCAGTTACGGGGCCTCCTACGAGCAGTACTTC. Translation gives CASSYGASYEQYF.